This is a list of T cell receptor beta chains from one sample in a study of blood T cells in healthy people across ages. TCRdb processed the 5' RACE reads anew with MiXCR; each CDR3 protein has one entry. The repertoire holds 1.5 million to 2 million distinct CDR3 sequences, with around 35% as singletons. Source material: blood. The source of these receptors is a woman aged 30 to 39 in good health. Each CDR3 is given with its conserved first and last residue. Each record gives: clone size, J gene, D gene, CDR3 length, V gene, CDR3 DNA, CDR3 protein. A D gene is named only where the DNA matches it firmly. Clone size is not always given. Where it is, it says once, few, many or a class for expanded clones.

-,TRBJ2-5,TRBD1,14,TRBV5-1,TGCGCCAGCGCAACCACAGGGGGGCAAGAGGCCCAGTACTTC,CASATTGGQEAQYF
-,TRBJ2-2,-,14,TRBV9,TGTGCCAGCAGCGTTCCAGCGACAGCCGGGGAGCTGTTTTTT,CASSVPATAGELFF
-,TRBJ1-2,-,13,TRBV7-8,TGTGCCAGCAGCCCTTCGGAGTTCTATGGCTACACCTTC,CASSPSEFYGYTF
few,TRBJ2-7,-,14,TRBV29-1,TGCAGCGTTCAAGGGGGGGATGTGGGCTACGAGCAGTACTTC,CSVQGGDVGYEQYF
-,TRBJ2-7,-,13,TRBV20-1,TGCAGTGCTAGTAAGCGGGCCTCCTACGAGCAGTACTTC,CSASKRASYEQYF
-,TRBJ2-7,-,15,TRBV12-3/TRBV12-4,TGTGCCAGCAGTCTCCAACCGGGACCGAACTACGAGCAGTACTTC,CASSLQPGPNYEQYF
many,TRBJ2-3,TRBD2,15,TRBV9,TGTGCCAGCAGCGTAGAACTAGCGGGGTATGATACGCAGTATTTT,CASSVELAGYDTQYF
-,TRBJ2-5,-,17,TRBV3-1,TGTGCCAGCAGCCAAGATCCGTTGCGTTCTCTTTGGAAGACCCAGTACTTC,CASSQDPLRSLWKTQYF
few,TRBJ2-5,-,14,TRBV7-8,TGTGCCAGCTTTCTTGCGACTAGAGAAGAGACCCAGTACTTC,CASFLATREETQYF
-,TRBJ1-1,-,14,TRBV19,TGTGCCAGTAGTATAGCGATCCCAAACACTGAAGCTTTCTTT,CASSIAIPNTEAFF
-,TRBJ2-7,-,13,TRBV6-1,TGTACCAGCACCCCGGGGTTATACTACGAGCAGTACTTC,CTSTPGLYYEQYF
few,TRBJ1-1,-,15,TRBV25-1,TGTGCCAGCAGTCGGGGGGGGCCTAAGAACACTGAAGCTTTCTTT,CASSRGGPKNTEAFF
few,TRBJ2-4,-,12,TRBV25-1,TGTGCCCGCCAGTGCTATCAAAACATTCAGTACTTC,CARQCYQNIQYF
-,TRBJ1-2,TRBD1,13,TRBV10-3,TGTGCCATCAAGGGGGCTCTTAACTATGGCTACACCTTC,CAIKGALNYGYTF
few,TRBJ2-7,TRBD1,17,TRBV10-3,TGTGCCATCAGTGAGTCGGGGACAGCATCCTTCCGTTACGAGCAGTACTTC,CAISESGTASFRYEQYF
many,TRBJ2-3,TRBD2,15,TRBV9,TGTGCCAGCAGCGTAGCTAGCGGGGGGAACATCGCGCAGTATTTT,CASSVASGGNIAQYF
-,TRBJ2-1,TRBD1,15,TRBV6-1,TGTGCCAGCAAAAAGACAGGGAGCTCCTACAATGAGCAGTTCTTC,CASKKTGSSYNEQFF
few,TRBJ2-7,-,15,TRBV5-1,TGCGCCAGCAGCCCAGACCGGGTTTCGTCCTACGAGCAGTACTTC,CASSPDRVSSYEQYF
-,TRBJ2-7,TRBD2,15,TRBV9,TGTGCCAGCAGCGTTCTAGCGGGGGACTCCTACGGGCAGTACTTC,CASSVLAGDSYGQYF
few,TRBJ2-7,TRBD2,14,TRBV13,TGTGCCAGCAGCACGGGACTACTACCCTACGAGCAGTACTTC,CASSTGLLPYEQYF
many,TRBJ2-1,-,14,TRBV29-1,TGCAGCGTTTCGGGCGGGAACATCTCCAATGAGCAGTTCTTC,CSVSGGNISNEQFF
few,TRBJ2-7,-,14,TRBV11-2,TGTGCCAGCAGCTTAAATCCCGGGGGCAACGAGCAGTACTTC,CASSLNPGGNEQYF
once,TRBJ2-2,-,15,TRBV5-1,TGCGCCAGCAATACTGGCGGATTCAACACCGGGGAGCTGTTTTTT,CASNTGGFNTGELFF
many,TRBJ2-1,TRBD1,13,TRBV29-1,TGCAGCGTTTCCGGGACAGGAGGGTATGAGCAGTTCTTC,CSVSGTGGYEQFF
-,TRBJ2-1,TRBD2,18,TRBV3-1,TGTGCCAGCAGCACGAGGACTAGCGGGGCGTCTTCCTACAATGAGCAGTTCTTC,CASSTRTSGASSYNEQFF
-,TRBJ2-5,-,13,TRBV10-3,TGTGCCATCAGTGTAAATCCGGAAGAGACCCAGTACTTC,CAISVNPEETQYF
-,TRBJ2-1,TRBD2,14,TRBV28,TGTGCCAGCACGTCTAGCGGGATTCACCCTGAGCAGTTCTTC,CASTSSGIHPEQFF
-,TRBJ1-1,-,11,TRBV12-5,TGTGCTAGTGGTTTTGGGGTTGAAGCTTTCTTT,CASGFGVEAFF
-,TRBJ2-4,TRBD2,16,TRBV5-1,TGCGCCAGCAGCTTAGGGAGGGAGAGAGCCAAAAACATTCAGTACTTC,CASSLGRERAKNIQYF
few,TRBJ2-1,TRBD2,15,TRBV15,TGTGCCACCAGCAGAGTTGCGGGAGGGCAGAATGAGCAGTTCTTC,CATSRVAGGQNEQFF
-,TRBJ2-3,-,15,TRBV7-9,TGTGCCAGCAGCTCCTCATCCGGGGGCAGAAATACGCAGTATTTT,CASSSSSGGRNTQYF
-,TRBJ2-1,-,14,TRBV5-1,TGCGCCAGCAGCTCAGGAAATCCGGGGGATGAGCAGTTCTTC,CASSSGNPGDEQFF
-,TRBJ2-5,TRBD2,14,TRBV7-9,TGTGTCAGCAGCGGGACTAGCGGGAGGGAGGCCCAGTACTTC,CVSSGTSGREAQYF
-,TRBJ1-2,TRBD1,16,TRBV3-1,TGTGCCAGCAGCCGAGCGACCGGGACAGGGGTCTATGGCTACACCTTC,CASSRATGTGVYGYTF
many,TRBJ2-5,-,11,TRBV20-1,TGCAGTGCTAGGACAGTGGCAGGGCAGTACTTC,CSARTVAGQYF
many,TRBJ2-5,-,13,TRBV5-1,TGCGCCAGCAGTCGGGGTCATCAAGAGACCCAGTACTTC,CASSRGHQETQYF
few,TRBJ2-1,TRBD2,19,TRBV28,TGTGCCAGCATAGTAGGTCTAGCGGGAGCGATTGGGACCTACAATGAGCAGTTCTTC,CASIVGLAGAIGTYNEQFF
-,TRBJ1-5,-,15,TRBV7-8,TGTGCCAGCAGCTCCCCCGGGGAGGTAAATCAGCCCCAGCATTTT,CASSSPGEVNQPQHF
-,TRBJ2-1,-,16,TRBV6-1,TGTGCCAGCAGTGATCCCGGACAGCGACTTAGCAATGAGCAGTTCTTC,CASSDPGQRLSNEQFF
many,TRBJ2-1,-,15,TRBV7-2,TGTGCCAGCAGCTTAGGAGCAGTGGGCCACAATGAGCAGTTCTTC,CASSLGAVGHNEQFF
-,TRBJ2-5,-,15,TRBV12-3/TRBV12-4,TGTGCCAGCAGTTTTGAAGGTGGGGCCCAAGAGACCCAGTACTTC,CASSFEGGAQETQYF
many,TRBJ2-5,-,13,TRBV7-9,TGTGCCAGCAGCCCTGACACCGTTGGGACCCAGTACTTC,CASSPDTVGTQYF
few,TRBJ2-1,TRBD2,14,TRBV20-1,TGCAGTGCAGATGGACGACTAGCGGTCAATGAGCAGTTCTTC,CSADGRLAVNEQFF